This T cell receptor (beta chain) was sequenced in a study of T cells of healthy individuals. V was trimmed by 5 bases and J by 0 bases, leaving 9 bases between them. This CDR3 has 14 residues. The germline V gene has CDR1 ENHRY and CDR2 SYGVKD. TCRdb re-analysed the 5' RACE reads in MiXCR, keeping a single row per CDR3 protein. Here the sample spans tens of thousands of distinct CDR3 sequences, about 17% being singletons. This clonotype occurred many times. This clonotype originated in a human donor in good health. This chain joins TRBV10-3 and TRBJ2-3, with D unclear. The CDR3 region has the DNA TGTGCCATCAGTCCGGCGGTTAGCACAGATACGCAGTATTTT. Translation: CAISPAVSTDTQYF.